The 15 T cell receptor beta chains below come from one sample, sequenced in a study of blood T cells in healthy people across ages. The second PCR ran roughly 7 to 11 cycles with a sample-barcoded 5' primer and J-beta primers. Using its own MiXCR run on the 5' RACE reads, TCRdb lists one record per CDR3 protein. This repertoire shows some 1,000,000 distinct CDR3 sequences, approximately 26% found once; its top ten account for around 0.7%. This sample was also put to use in a study of T cells of mothers and their children.

Sequencing was performed on blood. The receptors stem from a girl aged 2 to 10 in good health.

The chain uses TRBV21-1 and TRBJ2-7; the D call in the table, TRBD1, was not verified against the DNA. TRBV21-1 is shown as a pseudogene. This CDR3 contains 12 residues. The CDR3 nucleotides read TGTGCCAGCAGCAAAGCAGGGGTTGAGCAGTACTTC. This encodes CASSKAGVEQYF.

This chain uses TRBV20-1 with TRBJ2-7; 8 nucleotides align to TRBD2. V was pared by 4 bases and J by 2 bases, with 4 bases of the junction left unmatched. The germline V gene encodes CDR1 DFQATT and CDR2 SNEGSKA (reference sequence). This CDR3 has 13 residues. The CDR3 spells CSAKTSATYEQYF. CDR3 coding DNA: TGCAGTGCTAAGACTAGCGCCACCTACGAGCAGTACTTC.

This clonotype turned up a few times. The chain uses TRBV29-1 and TRBJ2-3; D not certain. This CDR3 spans 14 amino acids. Per germline, CDR1 SQVTM and CDR2 ANQGSEA. V dropped 6 bases and J dropped 7 bases, with 20 bases sitting between them. For the CDR3, the DNA is TGCAGCGTACTGGGTGGGCCGAGAGAATATACGCAGTATTTT. Translating it yields CSVLGGPREYTQYF.

The rearrangement links TRBV12-3 or TRBV12-4 to TRBJ1-4; D not resolved. V was shortened by 6 bases and J by 4 bases, with 15 bases between the two germline ends. The CDR3 is made up of 15 amino acids. CDR3 sequence: CASSPRALGNEKLFF. In nucleotides, the CDR3 is TGTGCCAGCAGCCCCCGGGCTCTGGGTAATGAAAAACTGTTTTTT.

This clonotype has more than one count but fewer than ten. This chain connects TRBV20-1 to TRBJ2-3, with TRBD2 matching over 7 bases. Germline assignment: CDR1 DFQATT and CDR2 SNEGSKA (reference sequence). There are 18 residues in the CDR3. With V trimmed by 0 bases and J by 3 bases, 15 bases remained unmatched. In DNA form, the CDR3 reads TGCAGTGCTAGAGATAGGGGACCGAGACTAGCAAAAACAGATACGCAGTATTTT. It is translated as CSARDRGPRLAKTDTQYF.

The chain carries TRBV6-2 or TRBV6-3 and TRBJ2-1; D might be TRBD2 (5 bases). The germline V gene encodes CDR1 MNHEY and CDR2 SVGEGT. The length of the CDR3 is 15 residues. Trimming left V 3 bases short and J 6 bases short, with 15 bases between. Here the CDR3 DNA reads TGTGCCAGCAGTTATCTGGAAGACCGGGGCAATGAGCAGTTCTTC. Its translation is CASSYLEDRGNEQFF.

This clonotype came up a few times. This chain links TRBV2 with TRBJ1-1; D remains ambiguous. V lost 2 bases and J lost 4, with 8 bases in between. Germline CDR1 reads SNHLY; CDR2 reads FYNNEI. The length of the CDR3 is 13 residues. CDR3 nucleotides: TGTGCCAGCAGTGAAAACGTGGGCACTGAAGCTTTCTTT. This encodes CASSENVGTEAFF.

V and J are TRBV9 and TRBJ2-3; possibly TRBD1 for D (5 bases). Trimming left V 0 bases short and J 3 bases short, with 17 bases between. CDR3 size: 17 residues. Looked up from germline, CDR1 is SGDLS and CDR2 is YYNGEE. CDR3 loop: CASSVEGGAGKTDTQYF. Here the CDR3 DNA reads TGTGCCAGCAGCGTAGAGGGTGGGGCAGGGAAGACAGATACGCAGTATTTT.

This clonotype came up a few times. The chain carries TRBV29-1 and TRBJ1-1, with 7 nucleotides matching TRBD1. This CDR3 is built from 13 residues. J lost 4 bases, V lost 6 bases, and 8 bases had no gene match. Germline assignment: CDR1 SQVTM and CDR2 ANQGSEA. This CDR3 is CSVPDRVGTEAFF. The CDR3 DNA is TGCAGCGTCCCTGACAGGGTGGGCACTGAAGCTTTCTTT.

The V gene is TRBV7-2, the J gene TRBJ2-5, with D possibly matching TRBD1 (5 bases). The last part of the DNA fits TRBJ2-7 better; the J call may be wrong. The CDR3 runs 13 residues. Per germline, CDR1 SGHTA and CDR2 FQGNSA. CDR3 amino acids: CASSPWAGNEQYF. CDR3 DNA sequence: TGTGCCAGCAGCCCCTGGGCAGGGAACGAGCAGTACTTC.

This clonotype was counted between two and nine times. Since a much larger clone is just one base distant, this may be a read error. J is TRBJ2-7 and V is TRBV11-1; 8 bases are a match to TRBD2. Germline V gene lookup returns CDR1 SGHAT and CDR2 FQDESV (reference sequence). This CDR3 spans 15 amino acids. CDR3 coding DNA: TGTGCCAGCAGCTTATTCCAGCGGGAGATAAACGAGCAGCACTTC. Amino acids: CASSLFQREINEQHF.

This chain links TRBV14 with TRBJ2-1; 8 positions match TRBD2. Gene TRBJ2-4 matches the end of the DNA better, so the J call may be wrong. The germline CDR1 and CDR2 sequences are SGHDN and FVKESK. The CDR3 length is 12 residues. CDR3 protein: CASSQVGTSQYF. For the CDR3, the DNA is TGTGCCAGCAGCCAAGTCGGGACTAGTCAGTACTTC.

Only a few counts were recorded for this clonotype. The chain employs TRBV6-2 or TRBV6-3 and TRBJ2-2; 8 bases are shared with TRBD1. Trimming cost V 6 bases and J 4 bases; bases outside gene matches: 7. The CDR3 spans 15 residues. CDR1 MNHEY and CDR2 SVGEGT come from the germline V gene. The CDR3 nucleotides are TGTGCCAGCAGATCAGGACAGGGACTCACCGGGGAGCTGTTTTTT. Amino acids: CASRSGQGLTGELFF.

This sequence joins TRBV24-1 and TRBJ2-4, with a weak D call TRBD2 (5 bases). Germline CDR1 KGHDR, CDR2 SFDVKD. CDR3 length: 11 residues. The CDR3 DNA reads as TGTGCTGGACTAGCCAAAAACATTCAGTACTTC. Protein: CAGLAKNIQYF.

The J gene is TRBJ2-3, the V gene TRBV11-2; the match to TRBD2 covers 9 bases. This CDR3 spans 16 amino acids. V lost 1 base and J lost 4; bases outside the gene matches: 6. The germline V gene has CDR1 SGHAT and CDR2 FQNNGV. CDR3 coding DNA: TGTGCCAGCAGCTTAGTCCTGGGACTAGCTCCAGATACGCAGTATTTT. This codes for CASSLVLGLAPDTQYF.